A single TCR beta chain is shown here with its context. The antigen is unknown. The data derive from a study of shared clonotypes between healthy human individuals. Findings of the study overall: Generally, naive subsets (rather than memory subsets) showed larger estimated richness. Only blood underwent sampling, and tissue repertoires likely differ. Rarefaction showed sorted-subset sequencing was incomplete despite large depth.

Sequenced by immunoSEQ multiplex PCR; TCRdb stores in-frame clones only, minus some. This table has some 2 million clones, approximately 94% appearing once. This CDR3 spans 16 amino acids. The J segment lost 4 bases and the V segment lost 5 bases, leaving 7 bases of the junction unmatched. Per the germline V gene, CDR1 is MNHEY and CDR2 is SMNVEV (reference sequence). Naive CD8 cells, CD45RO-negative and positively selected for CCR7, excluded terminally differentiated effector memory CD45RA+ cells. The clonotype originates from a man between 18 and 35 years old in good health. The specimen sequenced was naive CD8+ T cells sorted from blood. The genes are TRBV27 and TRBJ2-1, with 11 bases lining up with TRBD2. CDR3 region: CASSQLAGGLYNEQFF. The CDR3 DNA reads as TGTGCCAGCAGTCAATTAGCGGGGGGGCTGTACAATGAGCAGTTCTTC.